These T cell receptor beta chains were read from a single sample in a study of regulatory T cells in long-lasting Graves disease. Each CDR3 protein is one row after TCRdb ran MiXCR on the multiplex PCR reads. Of roughly 400,000 distinct CDR3 sequences in the sample, around 20% are singletons; the top ten hold less than 25%. Sequenced here: peripheral blood mononuclear cells (PBMCs), sampled when the disease was refractory, from a patient treated with antithyroid drugs. The receptors shown here come from a female donor with Graves disease. Both conserved end residues are trimmed from each CDR3.

v_call cdr3_aa
TRBV5-1 ASSQQGSTDTQY
TRBV7-2 ASSLAGIRSSYEQY
TRBV11-2 ASSFPPGPYEQY
TRBV18 ASSPSLVDEQY
TRBV4-1 ASSPTTDYEQY
TRBV7-9 ASSFRDLPHEQY
TRBV19 ASSQIDREWTEQY
TRBV29-1 SVDGSNTGELF
TRBV30 AWSAGYSGNTIY
TRBV28 ASSLELYGELF
TRBV28 ASSPPGGTAGLRAF
TRBV6-1 ASRISLQSTEAF
TRBV28 ASSFGHGTGELF
TRBV10-3 AARDSTSYEQY
TRBV4-3 APGAAPGETQY
TRBV19 ASSNKGIYGYT
TRBV12-3/TRBV12-4 ASTQRGNEQF
TRBV6-5 ASSYGWGAGEAF
TRBV20-1 SARGAESGANVLT
TRBV20-1 SARDLRQPSEQY
TRBV7-9 ASSVVASWNTGELF
TRBV12-3/TRBV12-4 ASNYLRDRGRTGELF
TRBV2 ASSELSAYGYT
TRBV2 ASSGQAEPQH
TRBV29-1 SVAIAVGGYT
TRBV4-2 ASSQESGAYEQY
TRBV12-3/TRBV12-4 ASSHRTGINYEQY
TRBV5-1 ASSLAGGGSYNEQF
TRBV24-1 ATSDPMKGGFGDEQF
TRBV28 ASSPGGFQPQH
TRBV20-1 SARGHIQETQY
TRBV2 ASRGGPTDTQY
TRBV7-9 ASSSRQGPETQY
TRBV12-3/TRBV12-4 ASSFSGSTGELF
TRBV7-2 ASSLSGRALSGDTQY
TRBV19 ASRRQINYGYT
TRBV7-9 ASSSRAPETQY
TRBV18 ASSPTTGLIEAF
TRBV10-3 AISGTSGRWPQETQY
TRBV30 AWSVQEADYEQY
TRBV5-6 ASSNLNRLNTEAF
TRBV5-1 ASSPGDRSGGYNEQF
TRBV6-5 ASSFTGGVRNQPQH
TRBV9 ASSFTGTVEETQY
TRBV29-1 SVRREGRFAGETQY
TRBV6-5 ASSYSGPYGTQY
TRBV9 ASSAGQNTEAF
TRBV28 ASRLPGQGHTEAF
TRBV28 ASSLSAGIVQETQY